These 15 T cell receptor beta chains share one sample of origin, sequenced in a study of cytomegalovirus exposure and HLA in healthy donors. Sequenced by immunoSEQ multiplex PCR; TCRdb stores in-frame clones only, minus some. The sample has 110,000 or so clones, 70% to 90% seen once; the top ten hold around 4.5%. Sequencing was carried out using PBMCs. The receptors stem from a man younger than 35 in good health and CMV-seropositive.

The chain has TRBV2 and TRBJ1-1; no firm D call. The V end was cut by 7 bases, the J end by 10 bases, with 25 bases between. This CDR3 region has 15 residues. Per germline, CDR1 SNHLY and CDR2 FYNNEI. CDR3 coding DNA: TGTGCCAGCAAGGTTGAACTTAGGTCCGGAGGAAGAGCTTTCTTT. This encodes CASKVELRSGGRAFF.

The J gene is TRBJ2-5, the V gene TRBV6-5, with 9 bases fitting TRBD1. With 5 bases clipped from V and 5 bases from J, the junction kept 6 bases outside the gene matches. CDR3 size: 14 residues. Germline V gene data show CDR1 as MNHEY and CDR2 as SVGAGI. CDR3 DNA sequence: TGTGCCAGCAGTACCGGGACAGGGATTGAGACCCAGTACTTC. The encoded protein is CASSTGTGIETQYF.

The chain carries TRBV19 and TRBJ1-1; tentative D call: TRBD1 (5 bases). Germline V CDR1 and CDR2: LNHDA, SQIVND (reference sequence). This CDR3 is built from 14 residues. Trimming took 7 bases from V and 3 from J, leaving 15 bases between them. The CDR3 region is CASTTRGVYTEAFF. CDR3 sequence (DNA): TGTGCCAGTACCACCCGGGGGGTATACACTGAAGCTTTCTTT.

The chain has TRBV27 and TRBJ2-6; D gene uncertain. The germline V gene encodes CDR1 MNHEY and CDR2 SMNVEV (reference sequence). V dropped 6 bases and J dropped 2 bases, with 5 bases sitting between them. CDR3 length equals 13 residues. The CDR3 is CASRGTGANVLTF. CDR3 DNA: TGTGCCAGCAGGGGCACTGGGGCCAACGTCCTGACTTTC.

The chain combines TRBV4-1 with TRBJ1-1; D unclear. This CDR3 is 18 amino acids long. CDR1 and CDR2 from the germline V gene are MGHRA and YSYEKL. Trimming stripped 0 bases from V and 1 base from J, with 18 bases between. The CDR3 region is CASSQEISSLAGNTEAFF. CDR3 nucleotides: TGCGCCAGCAGCCAAGAAATTTCGAGCCTCGCGGGGAACACTGAAGCTTTCTTT.

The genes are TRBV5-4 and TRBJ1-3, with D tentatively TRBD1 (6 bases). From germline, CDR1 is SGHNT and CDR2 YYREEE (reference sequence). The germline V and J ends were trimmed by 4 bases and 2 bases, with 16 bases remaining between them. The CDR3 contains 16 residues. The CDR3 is CASSPGHLRAGNTIYF. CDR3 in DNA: TGTGCCAGCAGCCCGGGACACCTTAGGGCTGGAAACACCATATATTTT.

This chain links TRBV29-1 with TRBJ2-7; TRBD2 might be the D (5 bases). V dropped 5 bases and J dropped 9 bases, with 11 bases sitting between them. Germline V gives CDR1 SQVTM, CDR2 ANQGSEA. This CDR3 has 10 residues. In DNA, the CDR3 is TGCAGCGTTCTTAGCGACGGGCAGTACTTC. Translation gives CSVLSDGQYF.

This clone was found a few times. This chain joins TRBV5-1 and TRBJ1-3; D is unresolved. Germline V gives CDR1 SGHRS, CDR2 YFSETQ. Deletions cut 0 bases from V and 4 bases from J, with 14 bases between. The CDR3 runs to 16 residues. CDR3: CASSLDPWRQGNTIYF. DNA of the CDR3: TGCGCCAGCAGCTTGGACCCTTGGCGGCAGGGAAACACCATATATTTT.

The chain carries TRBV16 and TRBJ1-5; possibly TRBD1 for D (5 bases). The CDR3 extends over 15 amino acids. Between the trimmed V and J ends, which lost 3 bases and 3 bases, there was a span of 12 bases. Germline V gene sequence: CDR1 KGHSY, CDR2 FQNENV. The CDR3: CASSQEGGTNQPQHF. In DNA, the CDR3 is TGTGCCAGCAGCCAGGAGGGCGGGACCAATCAGCCCCAGCATTTT.

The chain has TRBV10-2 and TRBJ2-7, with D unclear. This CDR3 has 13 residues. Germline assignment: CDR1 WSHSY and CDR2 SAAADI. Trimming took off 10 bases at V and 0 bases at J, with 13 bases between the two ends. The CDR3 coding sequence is TGCGCCACCAACCTGGCAGGCTCCTACGAGCAGTACTTC. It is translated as CATNLAGSYEQYF.

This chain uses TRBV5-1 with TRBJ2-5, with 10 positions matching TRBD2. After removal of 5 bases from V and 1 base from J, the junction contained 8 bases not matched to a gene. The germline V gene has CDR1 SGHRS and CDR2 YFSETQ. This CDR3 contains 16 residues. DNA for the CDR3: TGCGCCAGCAGACTATCTCTAGCGGGGGCCCAAGAGACCCAGTACTTC. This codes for CASRLSLAGAQETQYF.

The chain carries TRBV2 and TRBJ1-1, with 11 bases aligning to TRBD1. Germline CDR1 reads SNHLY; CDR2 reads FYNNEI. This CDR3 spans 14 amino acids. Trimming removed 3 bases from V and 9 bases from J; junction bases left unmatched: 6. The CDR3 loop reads CASSEGRTGGKAFF. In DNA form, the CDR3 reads TGTGCCAGCAGTGAGGGAAGGACAGGGGGCAAAGCTTTCTTT.

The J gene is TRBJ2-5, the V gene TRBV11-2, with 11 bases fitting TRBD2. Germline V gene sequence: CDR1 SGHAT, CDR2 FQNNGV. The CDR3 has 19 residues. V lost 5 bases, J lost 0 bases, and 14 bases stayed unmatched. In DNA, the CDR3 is TGTGCCAGCAGCCGGAGGGCTAGCGGGGGGCTCCCGTACCAAGAGACCCAGTACTTC. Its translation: CASSRRASGGLPYQETQYF.

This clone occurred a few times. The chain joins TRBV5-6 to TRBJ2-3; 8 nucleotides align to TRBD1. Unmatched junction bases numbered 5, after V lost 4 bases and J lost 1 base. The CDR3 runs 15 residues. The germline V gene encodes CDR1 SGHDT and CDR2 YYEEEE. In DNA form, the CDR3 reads TGTGCCAGCAGCACCGGGACAGGACGCACAGATACGCAGTATTTT. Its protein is CASSTGTGRTDTQYF. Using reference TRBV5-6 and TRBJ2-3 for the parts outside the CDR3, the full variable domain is DAGVTQSPTHLIKTRGQQVTLRCSPKSGHDTVSWYQQALGQGPQFIFQYYEEEERQRGNFPDRFSGHQFPNYSSELNVNALLLGDSALYLCASSTGTGRTDTQYFGPGTRLTVL.

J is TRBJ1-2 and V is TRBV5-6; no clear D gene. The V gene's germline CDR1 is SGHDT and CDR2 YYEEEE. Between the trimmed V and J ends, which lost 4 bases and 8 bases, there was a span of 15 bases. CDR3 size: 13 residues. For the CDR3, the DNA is TGTGCCAGCAGCCCAGTCCGGAAGGAGGGCTACACCTTC. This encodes CASSPVRKEGYTF.